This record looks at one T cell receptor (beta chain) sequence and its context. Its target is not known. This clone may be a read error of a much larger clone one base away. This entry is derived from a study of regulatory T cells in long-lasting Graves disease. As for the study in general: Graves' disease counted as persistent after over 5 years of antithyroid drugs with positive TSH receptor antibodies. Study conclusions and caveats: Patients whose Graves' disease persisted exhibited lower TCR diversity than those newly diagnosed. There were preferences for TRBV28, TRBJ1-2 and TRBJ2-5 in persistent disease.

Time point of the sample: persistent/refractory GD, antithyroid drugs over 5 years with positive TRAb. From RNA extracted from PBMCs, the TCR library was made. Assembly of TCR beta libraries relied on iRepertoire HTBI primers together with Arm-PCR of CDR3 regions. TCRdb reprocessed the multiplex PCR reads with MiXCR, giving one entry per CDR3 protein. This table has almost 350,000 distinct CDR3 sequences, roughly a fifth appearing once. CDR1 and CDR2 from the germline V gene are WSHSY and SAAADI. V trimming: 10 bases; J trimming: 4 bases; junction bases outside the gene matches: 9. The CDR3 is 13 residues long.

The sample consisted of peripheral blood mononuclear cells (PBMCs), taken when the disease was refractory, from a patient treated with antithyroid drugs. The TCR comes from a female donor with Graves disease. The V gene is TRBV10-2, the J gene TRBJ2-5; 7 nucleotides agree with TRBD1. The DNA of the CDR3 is TGCGCCACCAGCCCGACAGGGATAGAGACCCAGTACTTC. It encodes CATSPTGIETQYF.